The clone carrying this T cell receptor beta chain was picked up many times. The antigen is not known. Hyperthyroidism was newly diagnosed in patients aged 18 to 65 (duration under 2 months). Roughly 10 ml of fresh peripheral blood supplied the PBMCs. Using RNA transcripts as the source, TCR beta CDR3 regions were amplified. Researchers ran a first-round RT-PCR on the TCR CDR3 using the HTBI primer set. TCRdb re-called the multiplex PCR reads with MiXCR, one entry per CDR3 protein. Of fewer than 350,000 distinct CDR3 sequences listed, about an eighth are singletons. The data originate from a study of T cells in Graves' hyperthyroidism and ophthalmopathy. Study summary: Peripheral blood samples were taken at initial diagnosis, prior to any treatment.

Regarding the study as a whole: Model output signaled ophthalmopathy a median approximately 6.2 months ahead of onset.

Unmatched junction bases numbered 8, after V lost 5 bases and J lost 5 bases. In germline, CDR1 is MDHEN, CDR2 SYDVKM. The CDR3 runs 15 residues. The source material was blood. This TCR derives from a woman aged 25 to 39 with Graves' hyperthyroidism that later progressed to Graves' ophthalmopathy. This rearrangement joins TRBV28 to TRBJ2-2, with 7 nucleotides matching TRBD1. CDR3 nucleotide sequence: TGTGCCAGCAGTCCCGACAGGGTTGAAACCGGGGAGCTGTTTTTT. It specifies CASSPDRVETGELFF.